This paragraph covers one T cell receptor beta chain sequence. Its target is unknown. This specimen comes from a study of radiotherapy plus CTLA-4 blockade in lung cancer. Study-level information: An objective response was seen in 15% to 20% of patients, and disease control in about 31%. Study results and caveats: There was expansion of tumor-derived TCR clones in blood after radiotherapy plus ipilimumab. Reportedly, early blood T cell clone dynamics best predicted response, with interferon-beta.

Focal radiation with ipilimumab CTLA-4 blockade was given to patients with chemo-refractory metastatic non-small-cell lung cancer. CDR1 is SGHVS, CDR2 FNYEAQ, per germline. Trimming cost V 1 base and J 2 bases, with 11 bases left between them. The CDR3 loop spans 16 amino acids. The data were produced by immunoSEQ multiplex PCR, yet TCRdb's version contains in-frame clones alone and is incomplete. There are some 30,000 clones in the sample; approximately 81% occur only once, and over 15% lies in the top ten. The clonotype was recovered from a human donor with non-small cell lung cancer that progressed on radiotherapy plus ipilimumab. The source material was peripheral blood, sampled from a patient treated with radiotherapy plus ipilimumab. V and J are TRBV7-6 and TRBJ1-4; unclear D gene. CDR3 amino acids: CASSLEVTLTNEKLFF. Here the CDR3 DNA reads TGTGCCAGCAGCTTAGAGGTCACGCTGACTAATGAAAAACTGTTTTTT.